One and the same sample provided the 6 T cell receptor beta chains below, sequenced in a study of T cells of healthy individuals. TCRdb reanalysed the 5' RACE reads using MiXCR and keeps one entry per CDR3 protein. The sample holds about 96,000 distinct CDR3 sequences; 17% are singletons and the top ten take around 6.4%. These receptors were collected from a human donor in good health.

This clonotype was counted only a few times. This chain links TRBV20-1 with TRBJ1-2; 7 nucleotides align to TRBD1. Germline V lookup: CDR1 DFQATT, CDR2 SNEGSKA (reference sequence). The J segment lost 2 bases and the V segment lost 5 bases, leaving 11 bases of the junction unmatched. The CDR3 totals 15 residues. In DNA form, the CDR3 reads TGCAGTGCTTACGATCGACAGGGAAAGAACTATGGCTACACCTTC. Translated, it gives CSAYDRQGKNYGYTF.

This clonotype occurred a few times. The gene calls are TRBV3-1 and TRBJ2-7, with 9 bases identical to TRBD2. CDR1 and CDR2 (germline): LGHDT, YNNKEL (reference sequence). CDR3 length: 14 amino acids. After removal of 5 bases from V and 2 bases from J, the junction contained 4 bases not matched to a gene. Here the CDR3 DNA reads TGTGCCAGCAGCTTTCTAGCGGGACCCTACGAGCAGTACTTC. As protein: CASSFLAGPYEQYF.

This clonotype was found many times. V is TRBV28 and J is TRBJ2-7, with D unclear. This CDR3 spans 13 amino acids. Trimming removed 8 bases from V and 3 bases from J, with 14 bases in between. The germline CDR1 and CDR2 sequences are MDHEN and SYDVKM. CDR3 protein: CASDRATDYEQYF. The CDR3 nucleotides are TGTGCCAGCGATCGGGCCACCGACTACGAGCAGTACTTC.

Only a few counts were recorded for this clonotype. CDR3 loop: CASSYEGIEAFF. In DNA, the CDR3 is TGTGCCAGCAGTTACGAGGGGATTGAAGCTTTCTTT. The chain is built from TRBV6-2 or TRBV6-3 and TRBJ1-1, with D possibly being TRBD1 (5 bases). The CDR3 loop spans 12 amino acids. With 2 bases removed from V and 7 bases from J, the gap between germline ends came to 8 bases. Germline CDR1 reads MNHEY; CDR2 reads SVGEGT.

This clonotype appeared many times. The chain has TRBV2 and TRBJ1-4, with D perhaps matching TRBD1 (5 bases). The CDR3 loop spans 13 amino acids. Per germline, CDR1 SNHLY and CDR2 FYNNEI. The V end was cut by 9 bases, the J end by 4 bases, with 12 bases between. CDR3 DNA sequence: TGTGCCAGTTCCAGGGACCATAATGAAAAACTGTTTTTT. Amino acids: CASSRDHNEKLFF.

This clonotype was observed at least ten times. This chain joins TRBV29-1 and TRBJ2-7; 8 nucleotides line up with TRBD1. The CDR3 runs to 13 residues. V shed 1 base, J shed 9 bases, and the junction held 8 bases outside the gene matches. Looked up from germline, CDR1 is SQVTM and CDR2 is ANQGSEA. CDR3 nucleotide sequence: TGCAGCGTTGAAGGGGACCTGGACAGGGTGCAGTACTTC. Its translation is CSVEGDLDRVQYF.